A single sample is the source of the 20 T cell receptor beta chains below, sequenced in a study of shared clonotypes between healthy human individuals. Profiled with immunoSEQ multiplex PCR; TCRdb holds only in-frame clones, not every one. The data show more than 2 million clones, 90% to 95% seen once. Sequencing input: naive CD4+ T cells sorted from blood. Subset here: CD45RA+ positively selected. Source of these receptors: a man aged 18-30 years in good health.

The rearrangement uses TRBV4-1 and TRBJ2-2; D is unresolved. Trimming took 0 bases from V and 2 from J, leaving 4 bases between them. The germline V gene has CDR1 MGHRA and CDR2 YSYEKL. This CDR3 comprises 14 residues. The DNA for the CDR3 is TGCGCCAGCAGCCAAGATGGTAACACCGGGGAGCTGTTTTTT. It translates to CASSQDGNTGELFF.

V is TRBV10-1 and J is TRBJ1-6; 10 bases line up with TRBD1. The CDR3 loop spans 15 amino acids. The V segment lost 6 bases and the J segment 7 bases; nucleotides outside the gene matches: 6. CDR1 and CDR2 (germline): WNHNN, SYGVQD (reference sequence). The CDR3 spells CASRAGTGENSPLHF. CDR3 DNA sequence: TGCGCCAGCAGAGCCGGGACAGGGGAGAATTCACCCCTCCACTTT.

The chain links TRBV5-6 to TRBJ2-1, with D maybe TRBD2 (6 bases). The V gene lost 4 bases and the J gene lost 7 bases, with 15 bases spanning the gap. This CDR3 contains 14 residues. Looked up from germline, CDR1 is SGHDT and CDR2 is YYEEEE. The CDR3 DNA is TGTGCCAGCAGCCCAATCCGGGAGATAAATGAGCAGTTCTTC. Its protein product is CASSPIREINEQFF. The variable domain in full, completed from reference TRBV5-6 and TRBJ2-1, reads DAGVTQSPTHLIKTRGQQVTLRCSPKSGHDTVSWYQQALGQGPQFIFQYYEEEERQRGNFPDRFSGHQFPNYSSELNVNALLLGDSALYLCASSPIREINEQFFGPGTRLTVL.

V usage is TRBV4-1 and J usage is TRBJ2-5; weak D call: TRBD2 (5 bases). Between the trimmed V and J ends, which lost 4 bases and 7 bases, there was a span of 13 bases. Germline CDR1 is MGHRA and CDR2 is YSYEKL. The length of the CDR3 is 13 residues. The CDR3 coding sequence is TGCGCCAGCAGCCGGCTAGCCCTTGGGACCCAGTACTTC. Amino acid sequence: CASSRLALGTQYF.

This rearrangement joins TRBV9 to TRBJ2-3; 11 nucleotides line up with TRBD2. CDR1 is SGDLS, CDR2 YYNGEE, per germline. V was clipped by 2 bases and J by 3 bases; unmatched bases: 11. This CDR3 has 18 amino acids. CDR3 DNA sequence: TGTGCCAGCAGCGTCAGTACCAGTACTAGCGGGAGAACAGATACGCAGTATTTT. Amino acid sequence: CASSVSTSTSGRTDTQYF.

The CDR3 spells CASSIDRNYGYTF. As DNA, the CDR3 is TGTGCCAGCAGTATCGATAGAAACTATGGCTACACCTTC. The V and J genes are TRBV2 and TRBJ1-2; no definite D call. V shed 5 bases and J shed 2 bases, with 9 bases lying between them. Germline lookup yields CDR1 SNHLY and CDR2 FYNNEI. The CDR3 spans 13 residues.

The rearrangement uses TRBV10-2 and TRBJ2-1, with 9 bases aligning to TRBD2. With 6 bases clipped from V and 0 bases from J, the junction kept 6 bases outside the gene matches. This CDR3 is 16 amino acids long. Per germline, CDR1 WSHSY and CDR2 SAAADI. The CDR3 DNA follows: TGCGCCAGCAGGGAACTAGCGGGTGACTCCTACAATGAGCAGTTCTTC. This encodes CASRELAGDSYNEQFF.

V is TRBV21-1 and J is TRBJ2-4; the table's D gene call, TRBD1, was not cross checked with the DNA. TRBV21-1 is classified as a pseudogene. This CDR3 region has 14 residues. This CDR3 reads CATKVSRVKNIQYF. The CDR3 region has the DNA TGTGCCACCAAGGTCAGCAGGGTCAAAAACATTCAGTACTTC.

V usage is TRBV4-3 and J usage is TRBJ2-1, with 9 bases matching TRBD1. V trimming: 3 bases; J trimming: 3 bases; junction bases outside the gene matches: 9. Germline V CDR1 and CDR2: LGHNA, YSLEER. The CDR3 covers 17 residues. The CDR3 protein is CASSQAGTGSGYNEQFF. The CDR3 region has the DNA TGCGCCAGCAGCCAGGCCGGGACAGGGTCTGGCTACAATGAGCAGTTCTTC.

The gene calls are TRBV7-6 and TRBJ2-1; no firm D call. The CDR3 contains 17 residues. The V and J ends lost 2 bases and 3 bases respectively, with 17 bases between them. CDR1 and CDR2 (germline): SGHVS, FNYEAQ. The CDR3 spells CASSLSPRVAFYNEQFF. CDR3 nucleotides: TGTGCCAGCAGCTTATCCCCCCGGGTTGCATTCTACAATGAGCAGTTCTTC. The variable domain in full, with the rest retrieved from reference TRBV7-6 and TRBJ2-1, is GAGVSQSPRYKVTKRGQDVALRCDPISGHVSLYWYRQALGQGPEFLTYFNYEAQQDKSGLPNDRFSAERPEGSISTLTIQRTEQRDSAMYRCASSLSPRVAFYNEQFFGPGTRLTVL.

The rearrangement links TRBV11-2 to TRBJ1-6, with 9 bases that match TRBD1. This CDR3 region has 15 residues. In germline, CDR1 is SGHAT, CDR2 FQNNGV. With 5 bases clipped from V and 7 bases from J, the junction kept 6 bases outside the gene matches. CDR3 coding DNA: TGTGCCAGCAGCGTTGGAACAGGGGGCAATTCACCCCTCCACTTT. Residues: CASSVGTGGNSPLHF.

This clone was observed a single time. The chain carries TRBV2 and TRBJ1-2; no reliable D call. In germline, CDR1 is SNHLY, CDR2 FYNNEI. The length of the CDR3 is 10 residues. Trimming removed 9 bases from V and 6 bases from J, with 8 bases in between. In DNA, the CDR3 is TGTGCCAGTTACCGAGATGGCTACACCTTC. Its protein is CASYRDGYTF.

The J gene is TRBJ1-2, the V gene TRBV2, with TRBD1 matching over 8 bases. CDR1 and CDR2 from the germline V gene are SNHLY and FYNNEI. The CDR3 is 16 amino acids. V was clipped by 3 bases and J by 4 bases; unmatched bases: 10. The DNA for the CDR3 is TGTGCCAGCAGTGAGGACAGGGAAATTAATCTCTATGGCTACACCTTC. It encodes CASSEDREINLYGYTF.

This rearrangement joins TRBV4-1 to TRBJ2-4; unclear D gene. V lost 2 bases to trimming and J lost 1 base, with 15 bases between them. The CDR3 contains 17 residues. Per the germline V gene, CDR1 is MGHRA and CDR2 is YSYEKL. CDR3 nucleotides: TGCGCCAGCAGCCAACCTACCGACCCTCGGGCCAAAAACATTCAGTACTTC. Protein product: CASSQPTDPRAKNIQYF.

This clone came up once. The chain has TRBV28 and TRBJ2-7; tentatively, D is TRBD1 or TRBD2 (5 bases each). The ends were cut back, 7 bases at V and 0 bases at J, with 10 bases in the middle. CDR3 length: 13 amino acids. Germline assignment: CDR1 MDHEN and CDR2 SYDVKM. CDR3 protein: CASTGPHSYEQYF. In nucleotides, the CDR3 is TGTGCCAGCACGGGGCCCCACTCCTACGAGCAGTACTTC.

The table lists this clone with a count of one. This sample includes further DNA sequences coding for the same CDR3. This rearrangement joins TRBV9 to TRBJ2-3; 8 bases fit TRBD2. J lost 6 bases, V lost 0 bases, and 0 bases had no gene match. Germline assignment: CDR1 SGDLS and CDR2 YYNGEE. The CDR3 length is 13 residues. The CDR3 region is CASSVGGGDTQYF. In DNA form, the CDR3 reads TGTGCCAGCAGCGTAGGCGGGGGGGATACGCAGTATTTT.

The chain joins TRBV10-3 to TRBJ2-5; D remains ambiguous. The CDR3 extends over 14 amino acids. CDR1 and CDR2 from the germline V gene are ENHRY and SYGVKD. The germline V and J ends were trimmed by 0 bases and 2 bases, with 7 bases remaining between them. CDR3 loop: CAISESARQETQYF. CDR3 nucleotides: TGTGCCATCAGTGAGTCGGCAAGACAAGAGACCCAGTACTTC.

This clone appeared a single time. The rearrangement joins TRBV6-1 to TRBJ1-5; 7 bases map to TRBD1. Germline CDR1 reads MNHNS; CDR2 reads SASEGT. Unmatched junction bases numbered 17, after V lost 8 bases and J lost 16 bases. This CDR3 contains 13 residues. Here the CDR3 reads CASGRERDSHGHF. In DNA, the CDR3 is TGTGCCAGCGGTAGAGAGCGGGACAGCCATGGTCATTTT.

As for this clone: Other nucleotide sequences from this sample produce the same CDR3. The chain links TRBV18 to TRBJ2-2; 9 bases map to TRBD1. V lost 1 base, J lost 2 bases, and 2 bases stayed unmatched. This CDR3 spans 16 amino acids. Germline assignment: CDR1 KGHSH and CDR2 LQKENI. The CDR3 sequence is CASSPLGQGNTGELFF. The CDR3 DNA reads TGTGCCAGCTCACCACTGGGACAGGGAAACACCGGGGAGCTGTTTTTT.

V is TRBV30 and J is TRBJ2-3; D uncertain. Trimming cost V 5 bases and J 2 bases, with 14 bases left between them. The CDR3 has 14 amino acids. Germline V gene lookup returns CDR1 GTSNPN and CDR2 SVGIG (reference sequence). CDR3 region: CAWQDPSATDTQYF. CDR3 bases: TGTGCCTGGCAGGACCCGTCCGCCACAGATACGCAGTATTTT.